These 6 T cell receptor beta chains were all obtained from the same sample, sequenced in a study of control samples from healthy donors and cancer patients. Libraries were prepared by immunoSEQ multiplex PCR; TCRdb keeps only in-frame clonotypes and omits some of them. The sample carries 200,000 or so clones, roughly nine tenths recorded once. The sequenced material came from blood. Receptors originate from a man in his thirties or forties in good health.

In nucleotides, the CDR3 is TGCAGCGTTGCGGGGGACAGGGGGCGCTTTGGCTACACCTTC. Residues: CSVAGDRGRFGYTF. The chain has TRBV29-1 and TRBJ1-2; TRBD1 agrees at 12 bases. Germline CDR1 is SQVTM and CDR2 is ANQGSEA. This CDR3 has 14 residues. J gave up 7 bases and V 4 bases, and 7 bases lay outside the gene matches.

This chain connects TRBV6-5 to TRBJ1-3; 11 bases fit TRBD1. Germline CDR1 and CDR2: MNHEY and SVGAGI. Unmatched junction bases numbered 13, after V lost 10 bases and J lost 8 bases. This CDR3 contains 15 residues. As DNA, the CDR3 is TGTGCCATCTCCGGCAGGGACAGGGGGTCAGACACCATATATTTT. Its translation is CAISGRDRGSDTIYF.

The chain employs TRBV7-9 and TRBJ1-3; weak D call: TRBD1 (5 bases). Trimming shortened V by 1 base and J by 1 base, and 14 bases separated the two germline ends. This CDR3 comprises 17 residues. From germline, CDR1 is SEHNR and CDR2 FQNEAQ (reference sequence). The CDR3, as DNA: TGTGCCAGCAGCTTAGGTTCCCGGGGGGGATCTGGAAACACCATATATTTT. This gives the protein CASSLGSRGGSGNTIYF.

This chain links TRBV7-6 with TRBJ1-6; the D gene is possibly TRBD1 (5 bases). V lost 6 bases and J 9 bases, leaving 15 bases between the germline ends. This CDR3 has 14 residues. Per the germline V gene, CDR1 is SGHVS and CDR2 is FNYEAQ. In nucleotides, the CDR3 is TGTGCCAGCAGTTCCAACCCGCAGGGTTCACCCCTCCACTTT. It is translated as CASSSNPQGSPLHF.

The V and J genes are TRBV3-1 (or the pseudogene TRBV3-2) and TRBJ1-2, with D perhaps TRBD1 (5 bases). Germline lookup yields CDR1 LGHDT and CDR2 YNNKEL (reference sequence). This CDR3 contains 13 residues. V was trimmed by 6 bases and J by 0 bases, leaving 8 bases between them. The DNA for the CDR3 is TGTGCCAGCAGACAGGCCCCTAACTATGGCTACACCTTC. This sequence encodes CASRQAPNYGYTF.

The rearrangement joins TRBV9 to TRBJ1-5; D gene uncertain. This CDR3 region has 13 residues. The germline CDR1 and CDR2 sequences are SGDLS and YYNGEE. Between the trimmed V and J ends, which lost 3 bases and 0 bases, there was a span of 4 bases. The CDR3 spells CASSENSNQPQHF. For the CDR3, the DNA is TGTGCCAGCAGCGAAAATAGCAATCAGCCCCAGCATTTT.